These 13 T cell receptor beta chains share one sample of origin, sequenced in a study of blood T cell repertoires in COVID-19. Profiling relied on immunoSEQ multiplex PCR, and the TCRdb table lists in-frame clones only, not all of them. The sample includes more than 120,000 clones, 75% to 90% of them seen just once. The sample was peripheral blood. These TCRs come from a human donor in a cohort sampled during active COVID-19.

This sequence joins TRBV3-1 (or the pseudogene TRBV3-2) and TRBJ2-1; TRBD2 matches 11 bases. CDR3 size: 17 residues. V shed 0 bases, J shed 7 bases, and the junction held 8 bases outside the gene matches. CDR1 is LGHDT, CDR2 YNNKEL, per germline (reference sequence). CDR3: CASSQDGSGRASNEQFF. The CDR3 DNA reads as TGTGCCAGCAGCCAAGACGGTAGCGGGAGGGCCTCGAATGAGCAGTTCTTC.

The chain employs TRBV4-2 and TRBJ1-2, with 12 bases fitting TRBD1. The CDR3 is 15 amino acids. The V gene's germline CDR1 is LGHNA and CDR2 YNFKEQ. The trim removed 5 bases at V and 7 bases at J, leaving 8 bases unmatched. The CDR3 DNA reads as TGTGCCAGCAGCTATACCGGGACAGGGGGCGGTGGCTACACCTTC. This sequence encodes CASSYTGTGGGGYTF.

V is TRBV6-5 and J is TRBJ1-4; tentatively, D is TRBD1 (6 bases). The length of the CDR3 is 13 residues. Germline CDR1 is MNHEY and CDR2 is SVGAGI. Trimming stripped 5 bases from V and 13 bases from J, with 17 bases between. The CDR3 here is CASSLELQGSLFF. CDR3 nucleotide sequence: TGTGCCAGCAGTCTTGAATTACAGGGATCACTGTTTTTT.

The V gene is TRBV19, the J gene TRBJ1-5, with 9 bases aligning to TRBD1. This CDR3 is 14 amino acids long. Trimming took 8 bases from V and 7 from J; bases not matched to a gene: 9. CDR1 and CDR2 (germline): LNHDA, SQIVND (reference sequence). This chain's CDR3 is CASAGQGMGQPQHF. Here the CDR3 DNA reads TGTGCCAGTGCAGGACAGGGGATGGGGCAGCCCCAGCATTTT.

The genes are TRBV2 and TRBJ2-2; 9 bases are shared with TRBD1. The CDR3 covers 15 residues. Germline CDR1 reads SNHLY; CDR2 reads FYNNEI. Trimming at V came to 5 bases and at J to 6 bases, leaving 7 bases not matched to a gene. The CDR3 region is CASSTGTGMAGELFF. The DNA for the CDR3 is TGTGCCAGCAGTACCGGGACAGGGATGGCCGGGGAGCTGTTTTTT.

This clone showed up just once. CDR3 in DNA: TGTGCCAGCAGCCCACAAGAAGGGGATTGGACTGAAGCTTTCTTT. Its translation: CASSPQEGDWTEAFF. J is TRBJ1-1 and V is TRBV13; tentatively, D is TRBD1 (5 bases). This CDR3 is built from 15 residues. Germline CDR1 PRHDT, CDR2 FYEKMQ (reference sequence). V was trimmed by 5 bases and J by 5 bases, leaving 18 bases between them. Full variable domain (missing parts from reference TRBV13 and TRBJ1-1): AAGVIQSPRHLIKEKRETATLKCYPIPRHDTVYWYQQGPGQDPQFLISFYEKMQSDKGSIPDRFSAQQFSDYHSELNMSSLELGDSALYFCASSPQEGDWTEAFFGQGTRLTVV.

This clone was counted at least ten times. The chain carries TRBV19 and TRBJ1-6, with 8 bases that match TRBD1. Trimming cost V 5 bases and J 8 bases; bases outside gene matches: 5. CDR3 length: 14 residues. Looked up from germline, CDR1 is LNHDA and CDR2 is SQIVND (reference sequence). The CDR3 is CASSSLTGDSPLHF. In DNA, the CDR3 is TGTGCCAGTAGTTCTCTGACAGGGGATTCACCCCTCCACTTT.

The chain recombines TRBV25-1 with TRBJ2-1; 7 bases are shared with TRBD1. With V trimmed by 3 bases and J by 2 bases, 4 bases remained unmatched. This CDR3 region has 15 residues. CDR1 and CDR2 from the germline V gene are MGHDK and SYGVNS. The CDR3 DNA sequence: TGTGCCAGCAGTGATACGACAGGGACCTACAATGAGCAGTTCTTC. This gives the protein CASSDTTGTYNEQFF.

This chain links TRBV4-1 with TRBJ2-1; 10 nucleotides agree with TRBD2. Germline CDR1 is MGHRA and CDR2 is YSYEKL. J was trimmed by 4 bases and V by 2 bases; bases with no gene match: 5. The CDR3 is 16 residues long. As DNA, the CDR3 is TGCGCCAGCAGCCAAAGTCCTAGCGGGAGTTACAATGAGCAGTTCTTC. It is translated as CASSQSPSGSYNEQFF.

The chain is built from TRBV11-2 and TRBJ2-7; D is unresolved. V was shortened by 6 bases and J by 0 bases, with 18 bases between the two germline ends. CDR1 is SGHAT, CDR2 FQNNGV, per germline. The CDR3 sequence is 16 residues long. The CDR3 is CASSSHVRRSSYEQYF. The CDR3 DNA sequence: TGTGCCAGCAGTTCTCACGTGAGGAGAAGCTCCTACGAGCAGTACTTC.

V is TRBV7-8 and J is TRBJ2-5; 7 nucleotides agree with TRBD2. The CDR3 runs 17 residues. Trimming took 1 base from V and 5 from J; bases not matched to a gene: 13. CDR1 SGHVS and CDR2 FQNEAQ come from the germline V gene. Written as DNA, the CDR3 is TGTGCCAGCAGCTTAGAATGGGCGGGAGCCCCAAGGGAGACCCAGTACTTC. This codes for CASSLEWAGAPRETQYF.

The CDR3 region is CASSGRQGETQETQYF. CDR3 DNA: TGTGCCAGTAGTGGACGACAGGGGGAGACACAAGAGACCCAGTACTTC. This rearrangement joins TRBV19 to TRBJ2-5; TRBD1 agrees at 9 bases. This CDR3 is 16 amino acids long. The germline gives CDR1 LNHDA, CDR2 SQIVND (reference sequence). V lost 5 bases to trimming and J lost 2 bases; unmatched junction nucleotides: 9.

Note on this clone: One junction end disagrees with the germline gene, perhaps due to a read error. The gene calls are TRBV7-7 and TRBJ2-2; 11 nucleotides agree with TRBD1. The CDR3 length is 18 residues. The germline CDR1 and CDR2 sequences are SSHAT and FNYEAQ (reference sequence). Here the CDR3 reads CASSTYPGTGGNTGELFF. The CDR3 DNA follows: TGTGCTAGCAGCACCTATCCGGGGACAGGGGGGAACACCGGGGAGCTGTTTTTT.